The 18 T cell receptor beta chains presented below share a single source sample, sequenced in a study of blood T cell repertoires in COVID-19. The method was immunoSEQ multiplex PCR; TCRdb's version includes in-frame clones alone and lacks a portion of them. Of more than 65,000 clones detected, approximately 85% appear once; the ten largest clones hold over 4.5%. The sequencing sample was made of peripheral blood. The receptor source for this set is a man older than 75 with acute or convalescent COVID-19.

CDR3 coding DNA: TGCGCCAGCAGACGGAGGACAGGGGATTTACGCGAGCAGTACTTC. Its translation is CASRRRTGDLREQYF. This chain links TRBV23-1 with TRBJ2-7; TRBD1 matches 9 bases. TRBV23-1 carries the ORF label, with uncertain function. J lost 6 bases, V lost 6 bases, and 12 bases had no gene match. This CDR3 is 15 amino acids long.

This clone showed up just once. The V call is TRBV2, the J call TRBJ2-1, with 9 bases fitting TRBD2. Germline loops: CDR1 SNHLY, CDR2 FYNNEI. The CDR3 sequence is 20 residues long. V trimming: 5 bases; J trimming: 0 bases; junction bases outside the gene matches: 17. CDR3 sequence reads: CASSRQSGGRLASSYNEQFF. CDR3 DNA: TGTGCCAGCAGTCGCCAGAGCGGGGGGAGACTTGCGAGCTCCTACAATGAGCAGTTCTTC.

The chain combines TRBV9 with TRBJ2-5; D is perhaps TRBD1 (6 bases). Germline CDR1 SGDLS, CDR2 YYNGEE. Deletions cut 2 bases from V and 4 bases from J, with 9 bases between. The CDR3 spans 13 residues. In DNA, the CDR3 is TGTGCCAGCAGCGTGAACAGGGCAGAGACCCAGTACTTC. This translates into CASSVNRAETQYF.

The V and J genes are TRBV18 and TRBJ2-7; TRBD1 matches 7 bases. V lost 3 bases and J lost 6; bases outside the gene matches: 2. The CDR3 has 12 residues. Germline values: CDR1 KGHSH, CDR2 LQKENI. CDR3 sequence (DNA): TGTGCCAGCTCACCCGACAGGGTCGAGCAGTACTTC. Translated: CASSPDRVEQYF.

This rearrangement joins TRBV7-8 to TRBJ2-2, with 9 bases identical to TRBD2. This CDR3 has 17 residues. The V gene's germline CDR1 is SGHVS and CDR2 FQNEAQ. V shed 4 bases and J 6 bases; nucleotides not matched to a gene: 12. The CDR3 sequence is CASSSIFVGGRAGELFF. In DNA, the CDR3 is TGTGCCAGCAGCTCCATCTTTGTTGGCGGGAGGGCCGGGGAGCTGTTTTTT.

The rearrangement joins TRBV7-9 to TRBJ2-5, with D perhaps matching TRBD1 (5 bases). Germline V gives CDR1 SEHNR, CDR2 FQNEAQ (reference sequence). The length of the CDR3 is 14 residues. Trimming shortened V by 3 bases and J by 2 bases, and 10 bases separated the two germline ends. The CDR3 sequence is CASSFLTVQETQYF. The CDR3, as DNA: TGTGCCAGCAGCTTTTTGACAGTACAAGAGACCCAGTACTTC.

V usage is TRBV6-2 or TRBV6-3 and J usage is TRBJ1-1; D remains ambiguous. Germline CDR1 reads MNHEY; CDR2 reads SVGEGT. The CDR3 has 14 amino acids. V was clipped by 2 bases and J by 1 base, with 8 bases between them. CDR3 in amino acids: CASSYVMANTEAFF. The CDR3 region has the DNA TGTGCCAGCAGTTACGTTATGGCGAACACTGAAGCTTTCTTT.

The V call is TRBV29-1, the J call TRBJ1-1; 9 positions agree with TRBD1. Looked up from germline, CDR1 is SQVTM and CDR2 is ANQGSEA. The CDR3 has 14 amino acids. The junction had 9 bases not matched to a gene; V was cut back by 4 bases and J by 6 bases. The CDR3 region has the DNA TGCAGCGTTGGGGGTACAGGGGGCGAGGCTGAAGCTTTCTTT. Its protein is CSVGGTGGEAEAFF.

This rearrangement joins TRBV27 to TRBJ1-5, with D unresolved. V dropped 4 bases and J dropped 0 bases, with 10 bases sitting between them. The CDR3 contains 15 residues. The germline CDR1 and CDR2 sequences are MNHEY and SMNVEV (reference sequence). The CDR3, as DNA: TGTGCCAGCAGTTCCGGGTCCGATAGCAATCAGCCCCAGCATTTT. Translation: CASSSGSDSNQPQHF.

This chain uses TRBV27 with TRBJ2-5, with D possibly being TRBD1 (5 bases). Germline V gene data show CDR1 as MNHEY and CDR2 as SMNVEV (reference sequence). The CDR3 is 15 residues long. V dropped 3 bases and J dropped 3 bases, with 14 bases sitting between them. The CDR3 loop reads CASSFGGALKETQYF. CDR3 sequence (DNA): TGTGCCAGCAGTTTTGGTGGGGCACTGAAAGAGACCCAGTACTTC.

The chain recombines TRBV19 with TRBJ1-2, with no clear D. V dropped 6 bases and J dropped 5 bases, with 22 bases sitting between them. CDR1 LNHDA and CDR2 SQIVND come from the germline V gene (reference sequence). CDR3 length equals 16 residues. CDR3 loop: CASSRSGQAVFYGYTF. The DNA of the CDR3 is TGTGCCAGTAGCCGCAGTGGGCAGGCTGTTTTTTATGGCTACACCTTC. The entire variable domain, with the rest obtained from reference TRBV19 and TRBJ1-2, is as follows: DGGITQSPKYLFRKEGQNVTLSCEQNLNHDAMYWYRQDPGQGLRLIYYSQIVNDFQKGDIAEGYSVSREKKESFPLTVTSAQKNPTAFYLCASSRSGQAVFYGYTFGSGTRLTVV.

This CDR3 reads CATRDRGFREAFF. CDR3 coding DNA: TGTGCCACCCGGGACAGGGGGTTTCGGGAAGCTTTCTTT. The V call is TRBV28, the J call TRBJ1-1; TRBD1 agrees at 11 bases. Germline CDR1 is MDHEN and CDR2 is SYDVKM. J gave up 8 bases and V 10 bases, and 9 bases lay outside the gene matches. The CDR3 loop spans 13 amino acids. Full variable domain (outside the CDR3, taken from reference TRBV28 and TRBJ1-1): DVKVTQSSRYLVKRTGEKVFLECVQDMDHENMFWYRQDPGLGLRLIYFSYDVKMKEKGDIPEGYSVSREKKERFSLILESASTNQTSMYLCATRDRGFREAFFGQGTRLTVV.

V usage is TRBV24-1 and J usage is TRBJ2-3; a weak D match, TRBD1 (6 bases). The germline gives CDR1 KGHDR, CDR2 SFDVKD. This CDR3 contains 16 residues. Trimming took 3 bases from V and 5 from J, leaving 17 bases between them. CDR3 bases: TGTGCCACCAGTGATCCGGGACAAGCTGCTAGAGATACGCAGTATTTT. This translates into CATSDPGQAARDTQYF.

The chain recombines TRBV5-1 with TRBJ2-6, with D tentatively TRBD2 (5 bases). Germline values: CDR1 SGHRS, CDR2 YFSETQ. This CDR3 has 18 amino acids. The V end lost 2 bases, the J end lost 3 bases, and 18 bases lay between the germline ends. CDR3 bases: TGCGCCAGCAGCTTCGGAGGACGGGGTCTGTATGGGGCCAACGTCCTGACTTTC. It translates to CASSFGGRGLYGANVLTF.

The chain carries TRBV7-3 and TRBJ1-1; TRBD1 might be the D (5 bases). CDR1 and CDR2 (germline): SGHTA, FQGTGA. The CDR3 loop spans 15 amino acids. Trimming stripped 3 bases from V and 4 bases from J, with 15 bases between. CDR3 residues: CASSFLGGGSTEAFF. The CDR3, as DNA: TGTGCCAGCAGCTTTCTTGGGGGAGGGTCCACTGAAGCTTTCTTT.

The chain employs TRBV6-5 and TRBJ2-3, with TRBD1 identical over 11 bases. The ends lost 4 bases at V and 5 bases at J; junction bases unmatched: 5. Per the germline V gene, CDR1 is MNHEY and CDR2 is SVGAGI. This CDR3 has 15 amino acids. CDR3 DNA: TGTGCCAGCAGTTCGGACAGGGGGCGGAGAGATACGCAGTATTTT. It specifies CASSSDRGRRDTQYF.

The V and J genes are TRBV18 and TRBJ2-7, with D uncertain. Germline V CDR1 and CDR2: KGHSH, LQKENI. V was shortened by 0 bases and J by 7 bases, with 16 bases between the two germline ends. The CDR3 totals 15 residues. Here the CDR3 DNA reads TGTGCCAGCTCACCACCGCCAGTGGCCGCCTCGGAGCAGTACTTC. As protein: CASSPPPVAASEQYF.

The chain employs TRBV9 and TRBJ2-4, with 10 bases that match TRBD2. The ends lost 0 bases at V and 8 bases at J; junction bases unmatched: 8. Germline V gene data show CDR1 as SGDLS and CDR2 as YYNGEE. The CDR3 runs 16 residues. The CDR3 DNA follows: TGTGCCAGCAGCGTAGCGACTAGCGGGCCGGGTCACATTCAGTACTTC. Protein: CASSVATSGPGHIQYF.